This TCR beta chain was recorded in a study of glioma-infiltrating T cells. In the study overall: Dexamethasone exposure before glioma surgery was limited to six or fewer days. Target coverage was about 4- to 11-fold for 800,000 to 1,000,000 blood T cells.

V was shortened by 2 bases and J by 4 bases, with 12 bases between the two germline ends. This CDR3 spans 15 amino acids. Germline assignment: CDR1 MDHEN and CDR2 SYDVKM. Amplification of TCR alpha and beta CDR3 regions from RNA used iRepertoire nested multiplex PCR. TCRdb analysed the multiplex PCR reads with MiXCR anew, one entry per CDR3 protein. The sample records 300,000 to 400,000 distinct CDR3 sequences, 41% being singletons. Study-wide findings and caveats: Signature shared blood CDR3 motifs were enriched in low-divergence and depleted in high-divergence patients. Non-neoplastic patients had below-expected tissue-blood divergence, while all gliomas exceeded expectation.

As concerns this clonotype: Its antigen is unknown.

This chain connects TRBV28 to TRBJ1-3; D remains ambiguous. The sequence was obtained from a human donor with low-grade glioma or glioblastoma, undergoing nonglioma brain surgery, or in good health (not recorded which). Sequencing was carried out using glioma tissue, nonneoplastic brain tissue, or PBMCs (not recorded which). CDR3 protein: CASSLADPWGNTIYF. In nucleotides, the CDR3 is TGTGCCAGCAGTTTAGCGGACCCTTGGGGAAACACCATATATTTT.